This passage covers 32 T cell receptor beta chains from one sample sequenced in a study of T cell repertoires in cytomegalovirus infection. TCRdb called the reads again in MiXCR, with one record for every CDR3 protein. This sample has roughly 76,000 distinct CDR3 sequences, with less than 4.5% found just once. Sequenced sample: PBMCs. All receptors derive from a human donor in good health (CMV status not recorded). Some clones in this sample may be carry-over from other donors' samples.

This clonotype has ten or more counts. The rearrangement uses TRBV20-1 and TRBJ2-7; the D is unclear. The CDR3 extends over 11 amino acids. Germline values: CDR1 DFQATT, CDR2 SNEGSKA (reference sequence). V lost 4 bases and J lost 1, with 5 bases in between. The CDR3 nucleotides are TGCAGTGCTATGGGGTCCTACGAGCAGTACTTC. This sequence encodes CSAMGSYEQYF.

This clonotype was seen ten or more times. The V gene is TRBV7-2, the J gene TRBJ1-5; D uncertain. Per the germline V gene, CDR1 is SGHTA and CDR2 is FQGNSA. Trimming pared 6 bases from V and 0 bases from J, leaving 6 bases between. The length of the CDR3 is 13 residues. As DNA, the CDR3 is TGTGCCAGCAGTCGATATAGCAATCAGCCCCAGCATTTT. This gives the protein CASSRYSNQPQHF.

This clonotype was detected ten times or more. This chain uses TRBV12-3 or TRBV12-4 with TRBJ1-5; no reliable D call. V was shortened by 4 bases and J by 0 bases, with 7 bases between the two germline ends. This CDR3 is built from 14 residues. CDR3 sequence (DNA): TGTGCCAGCAGTTGGACGGTTAGCAATCAGCCCCAGCATTTT. This encodes CASSWTVSNQPQHF.

This clonotype was picked up many times. The V and J genes are TRBV19 and TRBJ1-5; tentative D call: TRBD1 (5 bases). The length of the CDR3 is 15 residues. V dropped 5 bases and J dropped 0 bases, with 11 bases sitting between them. Looked up from germline, CDR1 is LNHDA and CDR2 is SQIVND (reference sequence). In nucleotides, the CDR3 is TGTGCCAGTAGTGTCGACAGCAATAGCAATCAGCCCCAGCATTTT. Translating gives CASSVDSNSNQPQHF.

In its sample, this clonotype was seen many times. The CDR3 DNA is TGTGCCAGCAGCCAAGCGATGAGATATAGCAATCAGCCCCAGCATTTT. Protein product: CASSQAMRYSNQPQHF. This sequence joins TRBV14 and TRBJ1-5; D remains unclear. Trimming took 1 base from V and 0 from J, leaving 10 bases between them. Germline loops: CDR1 SGHDN, CDR2 FVKESK. This CDR3 has 16 residues.

This clonotype was found many times. The chain joins TRBV7-2 to TRBJ2-5; the D gene could be TRBD1 or TRBD2 (5 bases each). This CDR3 region has 13 residues. The germline V gene encodes CDR1 SGHTA and CDR2 FQGNSA. V lost 6 bases, J lost 0 bases, and 8 bases lay in between. The CDR3 protein is CASRRGHQETQYF. The CDR3 nucleotides read TGTGCCAGCAGGAGGGGACACCAAGAGACCCAGTACTTC. The full variable domain, in which reference TRBV7-2 and TRBJ2-5 provide the parts outside the CDR3, is GAGVSQSPSNKVTEKGKDVELRCDPISGHTALYWYRQSLGQGLEFLIYFQGNSAPDKSGLPSDRFSAERTGGSVSTLTIQRTQQEDSAVYLCASRRGHQETQYFGPGTRLLVL.

This clonotype was detected ten times or more. CDR3 loop: CASSKHKTQYF. The CDR3 coding sequence is TGTGCCAGCAGCAAACACAAGACCCAGTACTTC. V and J are TRBV6-2 or TRBV6-3 and TRBJ2-5, with D hard to call. V lost 6 bases, J lost 6 bases, and 8 bases lay in between. CDR3 length: 11 amino acids. Germline V gene lookup returns CDR1 MNHEY and CDR2 SVGEGT.

This clonotype was detected many times. The genes are TRBV20-1 and TRBJ2-1, with TRBD1 identical over 9 bases. With V trimmed by 5 bases and J by 10 bases, 15 bases remained unmatched. The CDR3 runs to 15 residues. The germline V gene has CDR1 DFQATT and CDR2 SNEGSKA (reference sequence). The CDR3 nucleotides read TGCAGTGCTCGACCACGGGACAGGGATTTCTACGAGCAGTTCTTC. Encoded protein: CSARPRDRDFYEQFF.

This clonotype occurred many times. V and J are TRBV5-1 and TRBJ1-1; D gene ambiguous. V was shortened by 3 bases and J by 1 base, with 16 bases between the two germline ends. Germline CDR1 and CDR2: SGHRS and YFSETQ. The CDR3 extends over 16 amino acids. The DNA of the CDR3 is TGCGCCAGCAGCTCAAGGGTAACTTCAGGGAACACTGAAGCTTTCTTT. It codes for CASSSRVTSGNTEAFF.

This clonotype has ten or more counts. The genes are TRBV4-3 and TRBJ1-2; no firm D call. Germline values: CDR1 LGHNA, CDR2 YSLEER. V was pared by 4 bases and J by 2 bases, with 14 bases between. This CDR3 spans 15 amino acids. The CDR3 here is CASSPGNSWNYGYTF. The CDR3 DNA reads TGCGCCAGCAGCCCCGGTAATAGCTGGAACTATGGCTACACCTTC.

A note on this clonotype: A much larger clone lies a single base off, so this may be a read error. The V call is TRBV12-3 or TRBV12-4, the J call TRBJ1-5; TRBD1 matches 8 bases. The CDR3 has 16 amino acids. The V and J ends lost 4 bases and 3 bases, in that order; junction bases with no gene match: 8. DNA of the CDR3: TGTGCCAGCAGTTCCACCAAGACAGGGGCCAATCAGCCCCAGCATTTT. Translating it yields CASSSTKTGANQPQHF.

Many counts were recorded for this clonotype. The CDR3 sequence is CASNRQGSNEQFF. The DNA for the CDR3 is TGTGCCAGCAACCGGCAGGGTAGCAATGAGCAGTTCTTC. The gene calls are TRBV28 and TRBJ2-1, with D possibly matching TRBD1 (5 bases). There are 13 residues in the CDR3. V lost 7 bases and J lost 6, with 13 bases in between. Germline assignment: CDR1 MDHEN and CDR2 SYDVKM.

This clonotype was seen many times. V usage is TRBV12-5 and J usage is TRBJ2-1; 8 positions match TRBD1. With 9 bases clipped from V and 5 bases from J, the junction kept 9 bases outside the gene matches. CDR1 and CDR2 from the germline V gene are LGHNT and FRNRAP. The CDR3 totals 14 residues. As DNA, the CDR3 is TGTGCTAGCTCCTCAGGGGGCGCAAACAATGAGCAGTTCTTC. This gives the protein CASSSGGANNEQFF.

This clonotype appeared many times. This chain connects TRBV3-1 to TRBJ2-5; D may be TRBD1 (6 bases). The CDR3 sequence is 14 residues long. The germline gives CDR1 LGHDT, CDR2 YNNKEL (reference sequence). V was trimmed by 2 bases and J by 3 bases, leaving 10 bases between them. The DNA for the CDR3 is TGTGCCAGCAGCCAACTCGACAGGAAAGAGACCCAGTACTTC. Protein product: CASSQLDRKETQYF.

Many counts were recorded for this clonotype. The chain recombines TRBV7-2 with TRBJ1-2; the D gene is possibly TRBD1 (5 bases). Trimming took off 1 base at V and 2 bases at J, with 14 bases between the two ends. The CDR3 loop spans 16 amino acids. Per the germline V gene, CDR1 is SGHTA and CDR2 is FQGNSA. The chain's CDR3 is CASSLDRLLGNYGYTF. In DNA form, the CDR3 reads TGTGCCAGCAGCTTAGACAGGTTATTGGGGAACTATGGCTACACCTTC.

This clonotype appeared many times. This chain joins TRBV2 and TRBJ1-1; D is unclear. CDR1 and CDR2 (germline): SNHLY, FYNNEI. The V end lost 7 bases, the J end lost 1 base, and 10 bases lay between the germline ends. This CDR3 comprises 13 residues. For the CDR3, the DNA is TGTGCCAGCACCGTCCTTTCGAACACTGAAGCTTTCTTT. This sequence encodes CASTVLSNTEAFF.

This clonotype has ten or more counts. This sequence joins TRBV27 and TRBJ2-7; TRBD1 or TRBD2 may be the D gene (5 bases each). This CDR3 has 15 residues. Trimming pared 6 bases from V and 2 bases from J, leaving 17 bases between. Germline CDR1 MNHEY, CDR2 SMNVEV (reference sequence). Here the CDR3 DNA reads TGTGCCAGCAGGAGGGGCCGGAGCAATACCTACGAGCAGTACTTC. Translation: CASRRGRSNTYEQYF.

This clonotype is categorized as medium-sized. J is TRBJ2-7 and V is TRBV7-2; D gene uncertain. The V gene lost 1 base and the J gene lost 6 bases, with 10 bases spanning the gap. This CDR3 is 13 amino acids long. Germline V CDR1 and CDR2: SGHTA, FQGNSA. DNA of the CDR3: TGTGCCAGCAGCTTAGAGTGGGTTTCCGAGCAGTACTTC. It translates to CASSLEWVSEQYF.

This clonotype was picked up many times. The rearrangement links TRBV7-2 to TRBJ1-2; TRBD1 matches at 8 bases. The germline CDR1 and CDR2 sequences are SGHTA and FQGNSA. The CDR3 extends over 13 amino acids. J lost 7 bases, V lost 4 bases, and 5 bases had no gene match. CDR3: CASSSYRGVGYTF. DNA of the CDR3: TGTGCCAGCAGCTCATACAGGGGGGTTGGCTACACCTTC.

This clonotype has at least ten counts. This chain links TRBV7-2 with TRBJ2-5; perhaps TRBD2 as D (6 bases). Germline V lookup: CDR1 SGHTA, CDR2 FQGNSA. There are 15 residues in the CDR3. The V end lost 3 bases, the J end lost 5 bases, and 16 bases lay between the germline ends. The CDR3 DNA sequence: TGTGCCAGCAGCTTCGTCGGAGGGGCAAGTGAGACCCAGTACTTC. Its translation is CASSFVGGASETQYF.

This clonotype was seen many times. This rearrangement joins TRBV7-9 to TRBJ2-5; maybe TRBD2 (6 bases). CDR1 and CDR2 (germline): SEHNR, FQNEAQ (reference sequence). V was shortened by 8 bases and J by 6 bases, with 25 bases between the two germline ends. The CDR3 sequence is 16 residues long. CDR3: CASGPSSETFRKTQYF. The CDR3 DNA is TGTGCCAGCGGACCATCTAGCGAGACATTCCGAAAGACCCAGTACTTC.

This clonotype was picked up many times. The V and J genes are TRBV7-8 and TRBJ1-4; D is uncertain. Per germline, CDR1 SGHVS and CDR2 FQNEAQ. The ends were cut back, 7 bases at V and 0 bases at J, with 9 bases in the middle. The CDR3 totals 14 residues. CDR3 sequence (DNA): TGTGCCAGCACCGTATTTGCAACTAATGAAAAACTGTTTTTT. It encodes CASTVFATNEKLFF.

This clonotype was seen at least ten times. The V and J genes are TRBV7-2 and TRBJ1-2; no firm D call. The CDR3 totals 15 residues. The V gene lost 1 base and the J gene lost 7 bases, with 16 bases spanning the gap. Germline V CDR1 and CDR2: SGHTA, FQGNSA. The CDR3 protein is CASSLVERSPSGYTF. The CDR3 DNA reads TGTGCCAGCAGCTTAGTGGAGAGATCGCCTAGTGGCTACACCTTC.

This clonotype was counted at least ten times. V and J are TRBV7-9 and TRBJ2-7, with D perhaps matching TRBD1 (6 bases). The germline V gene encodes CDR1 SEHNR and CDR2 FQNEAQ (reference sequence). V was trimmed by 5 bases and J by 4 bases, leaving 15 bases between them. This CDR3 region has 14 residues. The CDR3 reads CASSTHSGQYEQYF. The CDR3 DNA reads TGTGCCAGCAGCACCCACAGTGGACAGTACGAGCAGTACTTC.

This clonotype has at least ten counts. The V gene is TRBV27, the J gene TRBJ2-7, with 9 bases fitting TRBD1. The CDR3 extends over 16 amino acids. Trimming took 4 bases from V and 6 from J; bases not matched to a gene: 13. Germline V CDR1 and CDR2: MNHEY, SMNVEV (reference sequence). As DNA, the CDR3 is TGTGCCAGCAGTTCCTTACTCCGGGACAGGGTTGGCGAGCAGTACTTC. Translating gives CASSSLLRDRVGEQYF.

This clonotype was picked up many times. CDR3 protein: CSVEDSGEVGAFF. CDR3 nucleotide sequence: TGCAGCGTTGAGGATTCAGGGGAGGTGGGAGCTTTCTTT. The chain joins TRBV29-1 to TRBJ1-1; the D gene is possibly TRBD1 (6 bases). The germline CDR1 and CDR2 sequences are SQVTM and ANQGSEA. V lost 3 bases, J lost 10 bases, and 18 bases lay in between. The CDR3 runs to 13 residues.

This clonotype was seen ten or more times. The chain has TRBV19 and TRBJ1-1; TRBD1 aligns across 10 bases. V lost 2 bases and J lost 6; bases outside the gene matches: 9. This CDR3 has 16 residues. From germline, CDR1 is LNHDA and CDR2 SQIVND (reference sequence). CDR3 sequence (DNA): TGTGCCAGTAGTATAAGGACCGGGACAGGGGTCTCTGAAGCTTTCTTT. Its translation: CASSIRTGTGVSEAFF. The full variable domain, with the rest looked up from reference TRBV19 and TRBJ1-1, is DGGITQSPKYLFRKEGQNVTLSCEQNLNHDAMYWYRQDPGQGLRLIYYSQIVNDFQKGDIAEGYSVSREKKESFPLTVTSAQKNPTAFYLCASSIRTGTGVSEAFFGQGTRLTVV.

A few counts support this clonotype. The J gene is TRBJ1-1, the V gene TRBV7-6, with TRBD1 identical over 9 bases. There are 15 residues in the CDR3. With 5 bases clipped from V and 3 bases from J, the junction kept 7 bases outside the gene matches. Germline values: CDR1 SGHVS, CDR2 FNYEAQ. The CDR3: CASSGGQGGYTEAFF. CDR3 nucleotide sequence: TGTGCCAGCAGCGGGGGACAGGGCGGGTACACTGAAGCTTTCTTT.

This clonotype was found many times. The chain employs TRBV12-3 or TRBV12-4 and TRBJ2-5; possible D gene TRBD1, 6 bases. The V end lost 2 bases, the J end lost 5 bases, and 15 bases lay between the germline ends. The CDR3 sequence is 15 residues long. The CDR3 loop is CASSLNTGFGETQYF. For the CDR3, the DNA is TGTGCCAGCAGTTTAAATACAGGGTTTGGGGAGACCCAGTACTTC.

This clonotype was observed many times. The chain links TRBV5-4 to TRBJ1-4; TRBD1 aligns across 7 bases. With 4 bases clipped from V and 5 bases from J, the junction kept 11 bases outside the gene matches. The CDR3 loop spans 16 amino acids. Germline values: CDR1 SGHNT, CDR2 YYREEE (reference sequence). This CDR3 reads CASSTQSGGKNEKLFF. In DNA, the CDR3 is TGTGCCAGCAGCACTCAGTCAGGGGGGAAGAATGAAAAACTGTTTTTT.

In this sample, this clonotype turned up many times. The rearrangement links TRBV20-1 to TRBJ1-1; perhaps TRBD1 as D (6 bases). The CDR3 is made up of 15 amino acids. Germline values: CDR1 DFQATT, CDR2 SNEGSKA (reference sequence). Deletions cut 7 bases from V and 0 bases from J, with 18 bases between. The CDR3 spells CSVIRRTVMNTEAFF. CDR3 nucleotide sequence: TGCAGTGTTATTCGACGGACAGTGATGAACACTGAAGCTTTCTTT.

This clonotype showed up many times. This chain connects TRBV7-2 to TRBJ1-4; D is undetermined. The CDR3 spans 15 residues. Germline values: CDR1 SGHTA, CDR2 FQGNSA. The ends were cut back, 4 bases at V and 8 bases at J, with 17 bases in the middle. CDR3 coding DNA: TGTGCCAGCAGCTCCCGGAGCGGTCTAAGGGAAAAACTGTTTTTT. Encoded protein: CASSSRSGLREKLFF.